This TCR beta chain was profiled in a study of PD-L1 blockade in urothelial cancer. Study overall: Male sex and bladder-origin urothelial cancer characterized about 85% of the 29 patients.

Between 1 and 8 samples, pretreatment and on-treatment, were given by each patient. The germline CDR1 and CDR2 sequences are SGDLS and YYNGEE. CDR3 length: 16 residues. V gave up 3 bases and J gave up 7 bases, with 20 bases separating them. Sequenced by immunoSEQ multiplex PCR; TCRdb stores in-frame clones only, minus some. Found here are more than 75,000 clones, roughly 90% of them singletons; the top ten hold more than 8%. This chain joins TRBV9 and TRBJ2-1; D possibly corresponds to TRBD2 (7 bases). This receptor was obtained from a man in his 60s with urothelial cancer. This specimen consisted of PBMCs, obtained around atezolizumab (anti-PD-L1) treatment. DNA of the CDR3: TGTGCCAGCAGCGCGAGCCTAGGGGGGGGTGAAAATGAGCAGTTCTTC. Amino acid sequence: CASSASLGGGENEQFF.